This T cell receptor beta chain originates from a study of blood T cell repertoires in COVID-19. The wider study: Sites in the United States, Italy and Spain provided acute and convalescent COVID-19 samples.

The CDR3 runs to 17 residues. Germline CDR1 ENHRY, CDR2 SYGVKD. Unmatched junction bases numbered 7, after V lost 9 bases and J lost 0 bases. Authors' analysis steps: Reference gene primer amplification in the assay estimated nucleated cell counts. Sequenced by immunoSEQ multiplex PCR; TCRdb stores in-frame clones only, minus some. That table is the source of V, J and clone size, and D and trimming were worked out from the DNA. The sample has 120,000 to 150,000 clones, 60% to 85% seen once. This chain connects TRBV10-3 to TRBJ2-3; 15 positions agree with TRBD2. Sequencing input: peripheral blood. The TCR was taken from a man in his fifties or sixties with acute or convalescent COVID-19. This CDR3 reads CAIAPGLAGGSTDTQYF. CDR3 in DNA: TGTGCCATTGCACCGGGACTAGCGGGGGGAAGCACAGATACGCAGTATTTT.